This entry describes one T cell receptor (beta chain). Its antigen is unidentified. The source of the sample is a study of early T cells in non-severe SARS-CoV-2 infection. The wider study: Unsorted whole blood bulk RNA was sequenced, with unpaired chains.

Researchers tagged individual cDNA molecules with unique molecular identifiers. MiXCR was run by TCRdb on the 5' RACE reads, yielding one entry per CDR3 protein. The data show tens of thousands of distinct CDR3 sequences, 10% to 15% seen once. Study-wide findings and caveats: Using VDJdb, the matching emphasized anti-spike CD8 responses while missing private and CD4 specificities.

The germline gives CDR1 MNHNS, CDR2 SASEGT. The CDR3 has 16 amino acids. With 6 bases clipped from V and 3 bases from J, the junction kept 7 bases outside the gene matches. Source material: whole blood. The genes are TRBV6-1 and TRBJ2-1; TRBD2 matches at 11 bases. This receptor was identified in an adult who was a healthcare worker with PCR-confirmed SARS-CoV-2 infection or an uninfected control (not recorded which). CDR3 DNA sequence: TGTGCCAGCAGAGCTAGCGGGGGGCCCTTCTACAATGAGCAGTTCTTC. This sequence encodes CASRASGGPFYNEQFF.